These T cell receptor beta chains were read from a single sample in a study of cytomegalovirus exposure and HLA in healthy donors. Profiled with immunoSEQ multiplex PCR; TCRdb holds only in-frame clones, not every one. The sample lists about 64,000 clones; roughly 91% were seen once. Sequencing input: PBMCs. These receptors originate from a young woman in good health and CMV-seronegative. Each CDR3 is given with its conserved first and last residue. Fields, in order: J gene, clone size, D gene, V gene, CDR3 DNA, CDR3 protein. The D gene is left open where the match is weak. Clone size is not always given. Where it is, it says once, few, many or a class for expanded clones.

j_gene: TRBJ1-3
abundance: NA
d_gene: NA
v_gene: TRBV6-1
CDR3nt: TGTGCCAGCAGCCTGGGGGGAATCCCTGGAAACACCATATATTTT
CDR3aa: CASSLGGIPGNTIYF

j_gene: TRBJ2-6
abundance: once
d_gene: NA
v_gene: TRBV5-5
CDR3nt: TGTGCCAGCAGCTTTCAAGGAGCTGGGGCCAACGTCCTGACTTTC
CDR3aa: CASSFQGAGANVLTF

j_gene: TRBJ1-2
abundance: few
d_gene: TRBD1
v_gene: TRBV5-6
CDR3nt: TGTGCCAGCAGCCACAGGACAGGGATAGAGGGCTACACCTTC
CDR3aa: CASSHRTGIEGYTF

j_gene: TRBJ1-3
abundance: few
d_gene: NA
v_gene: TRBV2
CDR3nt: TGTGCCAGCACCGACAACTCTGGAAACACCATATATTTT
CDR3aa: CASTDNSGNTIYF

j_gene: TRBJ2-1
abundance: NA
d_gene: NA
v_gene: TRBV11-1
CDR3nt: TGTGCCAGCAGCTTAGCTCACAGCTACAATGAGCAGTTCTTC
CDR3aa: CASSLAHSYNEQFF

j_gene: TRBJ2-3
abundance: NA
d_gene: TRBD2
v_gene: TRBV5-1
CDR3nt: TGCGCCAGCAGTATACCTAGCGGGAACACAGATACGCAGTATTTT
CDR3aa: CASSIPSGNTDTQYF

j_gene: TRBJ1-4
abundance: once
d_gene: NA
v_gene: TRBV5-8
CDR3nt: TGTGCCAGCAGCCCCTGGTCCGGTGCAACTAATGAAAAACTGTTTTTT
CDR3aa: CASSPWSGATNEKLFF

j_gene: TRBJ1-2
abundance: few
d_gene: TRBD1
v_gene: TRBV9
CDR3nt: TGTGCCAGCAGCGCGATACAGGGGAGATTCGAAGGCTACACCTTC
CDR3aa: CASSAIQGRFEGYTF

j_gene: TRBJ1-2
abundance: once
d_gene: NA
v_gene: TRBV7-9
CDR3nt: TGTGCCAGCAGCTATTTAGGTCGGGAAACTAACTATGGCTACACCTTC
CDR3aa: CASSYLGRETNYGYTF

j_gene: TRBJ2-6
abundance: NA
d_gene: TRBD2
v_gene: TRBV19
CDR3nt: TGTGCCAGTAGTCCAACTAGCGGGAGAATGTCTGGGGCCAACGTCCTGACTTTC
CDR3aa: CASSPTSGRMSGANVLTF

j_gene: TRBJ1-3
abundance: NA
d_gene: NA
v_gene: TRBV19
CDR3nt: TGTGCCAGTACCCGGACAGAAGGAAACACCATATATTTT
CDR3aa: CASTRTEGNTIYF

j_gene: TRBJ1-2
abundance: NA
d_gene: NA
v_gene: TRBV11-2
CDR3nt: TGTGCCAGCAGCTTAGGGGAGGGGACGGAACGTTTTGGTTATGGCTACACCTTC
CDR3aa: CASSLGEGTERFGYGYTF

j_gene: TRBJ2-2
abundance: NA
d_gene: NA
v_gene: TRBV4-1
CDR3nt: TGCGCCAGCAGCCAGCCACAGGGGAACACCGGGGAGCTGTTTTTT
CDR3aa: CASSQPQGNTGELFF

j_gene: TRBJ2-7
abundance: NA
d_gene: TRBD2
v_gene: TRBV30
CDR3nt: TGTGCCTGGAGAGGGAGGACTAGCGGGAGTAGGGGGGCCTACGAGCAGTACTTC
CDR3aa: CAWRGRTSGSRGAYEQYF

j_gene: TRBJ2-3
abundance: NA
d_gene: TRBD2
v_gene: TRBV5-1
CDR3nt: TGCGCCAGCAGCTTTGACCTAGCGGGATCCCGGGATACGCAGTATTTT
CDR3aa: CASSFDLAGSRDTQYF

j_gene: TRBJ2-2
abundance: NA
d_gene: TRBD1
v_gene: TRBV11-3
CDR3nt: TGTGCCAGCAGCGCCCGAAGGGACAGTCAGAACACCGGGGAGCTGTTTTTT
CDR3aa: CASSARRDSQNTGELFF

j_gene: TRBJ2-1
abundance: NA
d_gene: TRBD2
v_gene: TRBV6-4
CDR3nt: TGTGCCAGCAGTAGTAGCGACAGCGGGGGTGATGAGCAGTTCTTC
CDR3aa: CASSSSDSGGDEQFF

j_gene: TRBJ1-5
abundance: once
d_gene: NA
v_gene: TRBV6-1
CDR3nt: TGTGCCAGCAGTGAAGGATTGTGGAGGGACCCTTATAGCAATCAGCCCCAGCATTTT
CDR3aa: CASSEGLWRDPYSNQPQHF

j_gene: TRBJ1-3
abundance: NA
d_gene: TRBD1
v_gene: TRBV18
CDR3nt: TGTGCCAGCTCACCTGGGACAGGGAGGTCTGGAAACACCATATATTTT
CDR3aa: CASSPGTGRSGNTIYF

j_gene: TRBJ2-7
abundance: NA
d_gene: TRBD2
v_gene: TRBV28
CDR3nt: TGTGCCAGCATCCCTACTAGCGGGGACTCCTACGAGCAGTACTTC
CDR3aa: CASIPTSGDSYEQYF

j_gene: TRBJ2-1
abundance: NA
d_gene: TRBD1
v_gene: TRBV9
CDR3nt: TGTGCCAGCAGCGTAGCTAACGGGACAGGTGTATTAGGCCACAATGAGCAGTTCTTC
CDR3aa: CASSVANGTGVLGHNEQFF

j_gene: TRBJ2-3
abundance: NA
d_gene: NA
v_gene: TRBV7-2
CDR3nt: TGTGCCAGCAGCTTTTGGGGGGTTAGCGGTAGCACAGATACGCAGTATTTT
CDR3aa: CASSFWGVSGSTDTQYF

j_gene: TRBJ2-7
abundance: NA
d_gene: NA
v_gene: TRBV5-1
CDR3nt: TGCGCCAGCAGCCCCCAACTCGGTAACTACGAGCAGTACTTC
CDR3aa: CASSPQLGNYEQYF

j_gene: TRBJ2-5
abundance: NA
d_gene: TRBD1
v_gene: TRBV7-8
CDR3nt: TGTGCCAGCAGCTTAATTCTAATTGCGGGACAGGGTATCGAAGGGACCCAGTACTTC
CDR3aa: CASSLILIAGQGIEGTQYF

j_gene: TRBJ1-5
abundance: NA
d_gene: NA
v_gene: TRBV5-8
CDR3nt: TGTGCCAGCAGCAGCGGGACACGTAACAATCAGCCCCAGCATTTT
CDR3aa: CASSSGTRNNQPQHF

j_gene: TRBJ1-5
abundance: NA
d_gene: NA
v_gene: TRBV28
CDR3nt: TGTGCCAGCAGTTTGGACATGGGTCTAAGTCAGCCCCAGCATTTT
CDR3aa: CASSLDMGLSQPQHF

j_gene: TRBJ2-7
abundance: NA
d_gene: TRBD1
v_gene: TRBV30
CDR3nt: TGTGCCTGGACCTTAGGGACAGCGTACGAGCAGTACTTC
CDR3aa: CAWTLGTAYEQYF

j_gene: TRBJ2-1
abundance: NA
d_gene: TRBD2
v_gene: TRBV11-2
CDR3nt: TGTGCCAGCACCCAGATAGCGGGAGGCTCCTACAATGAGCAGTTCTTC
CDR3aa: CASTQIAGGSYNEQFF

j_gene: TRBJ2-1
abundance: NA
d_gene: TRBD2
v_gene: TRBV4-2
CDR3nt: TGTGCCAGCAGCGTACCGACTAGCGGCTACAATGAGCAGTTCTTC
CDR3aa: CASSVPTSGYNEQFF

j_gene: TRBJ1-1
abundance: NA
d_gene: NA
v_gene: TRBV21-1
CDR3nt: TGTGCCAGCACCCCTTCGAAACAGGGGGACACTGAAGCTTTCTTT
CDR3aa: CASTPSKQGDTEAFF

j_gene: TRBJ2-2
abundance: NA
d_gene: NA
v_gene: TRBV2
CDR3nt: TGTGCCAGCAAATTCGAGGTCTCGGACACCGGGGAGCTGTTTTTT
CDR3aa: CASKFEVSDTGELFF

j_gene: TRBJ1-2
abundance: NA
d_gene: NA
v_gene: TRBV20-1
CDR3nt: TGCAGTGGCAGACTTGGATATGGCTACACCTTC
CDR3aa: CSGRLGYGYTF